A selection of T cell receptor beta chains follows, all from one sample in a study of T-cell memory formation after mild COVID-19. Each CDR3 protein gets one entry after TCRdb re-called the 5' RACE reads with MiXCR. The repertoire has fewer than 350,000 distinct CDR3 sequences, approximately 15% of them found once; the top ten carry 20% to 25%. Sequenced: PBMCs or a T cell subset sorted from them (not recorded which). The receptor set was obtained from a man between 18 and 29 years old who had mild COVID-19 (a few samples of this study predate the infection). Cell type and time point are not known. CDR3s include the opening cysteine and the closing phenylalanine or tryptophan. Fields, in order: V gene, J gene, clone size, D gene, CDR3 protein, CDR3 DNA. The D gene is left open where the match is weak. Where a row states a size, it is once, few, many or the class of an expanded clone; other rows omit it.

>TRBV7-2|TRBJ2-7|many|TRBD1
CASSKTGQGYEQYF
TGTGCCAGCAGCAAAACGGGACAGGGCTACGAGCAGTACTTC
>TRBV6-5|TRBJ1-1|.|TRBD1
CASSSQAGTVNLGAFF
TGTGCCAGCAGTTCCCAGGCCGGGACAGTCAATCTAGGAGCTTTCTTT
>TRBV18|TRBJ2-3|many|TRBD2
CASSPASGTSTDTQYF
TGTGCCAGCTCACCGGCTAGCGGGACTTCCACAGATACGCAGTATTTT
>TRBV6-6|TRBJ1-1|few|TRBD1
CASSPRGTPFF
TGTGCCAGCAGCCCCAGGGGGACACCTTTCTTT
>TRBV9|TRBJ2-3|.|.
CASSVDLAAADTQYF
TGTGCCAGCAGCGTCGACCTGGCCGCCGCAGATACGCAGTATTTT
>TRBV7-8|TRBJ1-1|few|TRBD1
CASSLRQGSTEAFF
TGTGCCAGCAGCCTTCGACAGGGGTCCACTGAAGCTTTCTTT
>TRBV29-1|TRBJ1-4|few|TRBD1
CSVRDRGFTNEKLFF
TGCAGCGTCCGGGACAGGGGCTTCACTAATGAAAAACTGTTTTTT
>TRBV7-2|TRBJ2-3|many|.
CASSLALGPDTQYF
TGTGCCAGCAGCTTAGCGCTGGGGCCAGATACGCAGTATTTT
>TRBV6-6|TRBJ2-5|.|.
CASRGDFQETQYF
TGTGCCAGCAGGGGGGACTTCCAAGAGACCCAGTACTTC
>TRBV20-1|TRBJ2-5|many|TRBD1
CSAWTGEKTQYF
TGCAGTGCTTGGACAGGTGAAAAGACCCAGTACTTC
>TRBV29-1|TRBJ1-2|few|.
CSVDYKIANYGYTF
TGCAGCGTTGACTATAAGATCGCTAACTATGGCTACACCTTC
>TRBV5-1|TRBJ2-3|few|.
CASSLARRDPSGDTQYF
TGCGCCAGCAGCTTGGCCCGCCGGGACCCATCCGGGGATACGCAGTATTTT
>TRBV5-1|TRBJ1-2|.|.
CATSRGSNYGYTF
TGCGCCACCTCCAGGGGTTCGAACTATGGCTACACCTTC
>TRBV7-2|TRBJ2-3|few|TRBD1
CASSLVAVLGQGGTDTQYF
TGTGCCAGCAGCTTAGTCGCAGTGCTGGGACAGGGAGGCACAGATACGCAGTATTTT
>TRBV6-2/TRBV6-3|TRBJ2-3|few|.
CASSYSGLGHTDTQYF
TGTGCCAGCAGTTACTCGGGTCTAGGTCATACAGATACGCAGTATTTT
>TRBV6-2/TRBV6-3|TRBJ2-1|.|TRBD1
CASSDRGLDEQFF
TGTGCCAGCAGTGACAGGGGCCTGGATGAGCAGTTCTTC
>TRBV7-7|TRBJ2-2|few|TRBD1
CASSLYPKTGGTGELFF
TGTGCCAGCAGCTTATACCCTAAAACAGGGGGGACCGGGGAGCTGTTTTTT
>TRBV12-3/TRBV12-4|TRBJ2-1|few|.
CASTFLGGTNEQFF
TGTGCCAGCACCTTTCTAGGGGGTACGAATGAGCAGTTCTTC
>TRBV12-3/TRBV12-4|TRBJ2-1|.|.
CASRRASYNEQFF
TGTGCCAGCAGGCGGGCCTCCTACAATGAGCAGTTCTTC
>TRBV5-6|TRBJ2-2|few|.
CASSLVWDPRELFF
TGTGCCAGCAGCTTGGTTTGGGACCCGAGGGAGCTGTTTTTT
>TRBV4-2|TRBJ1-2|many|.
CASSLGLYGYTF
TGTGCCAGCAGCCTTGGCCTCTATGGCTACACCTTC
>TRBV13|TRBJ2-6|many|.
CASSRSGANVLTF
TGTGCCAGCAGCCGCTCTGGGGCCAACGTCCTGACTTTC
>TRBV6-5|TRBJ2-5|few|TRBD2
CASSVVAGGPRETQYF
TGTGCCAGCAGCGTTGTAGCGGGGGGGCCTCGAGAGACCCAGTACTTC
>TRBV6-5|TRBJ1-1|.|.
CASSYEGTRMAFF
TGTGCCAGCAGTTACGAGGGAACCCGAATGGCTTTCTTT
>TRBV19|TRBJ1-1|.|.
CAVLTPSATEAFF
TGTGCCGTTCTGACTCCATCGGCCACTGAAGCTTTCTTT
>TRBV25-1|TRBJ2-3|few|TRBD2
CASTASGGWDTQYF
TGTGCCAGCACGGCTAGCGGGGGATGGGATACGCAGTATTTT
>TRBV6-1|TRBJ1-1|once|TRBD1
CASTEWTGGYTEAFF
TGTGCCAGCACCGAATGGACAGGGGGCTACACTGAAGCTTTCTTT
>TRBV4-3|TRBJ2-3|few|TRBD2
CASSRELTSGNTDTQYF
TGCGCCAGCAGCCGAGAGCTGACTAGCGGGAACACAGATACGCAGTATTTT
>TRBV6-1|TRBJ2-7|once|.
CASSVTGKWEQYF
TGTGCCAGCAGTGTTACAGGGAAGTGGGAGCAGTACTTC
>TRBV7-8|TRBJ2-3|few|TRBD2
CASSSSIAGTTDTQYF
TGTGCCAGCAGCTCCAGCATAGCGGGGACCACAGATACGCAGTATTTT
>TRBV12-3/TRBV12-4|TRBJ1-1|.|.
CASSLDNLNTEAFF
TGTGCCAGCAGTTTGGACAATTTGAACACTGAAGCTTTCTTT
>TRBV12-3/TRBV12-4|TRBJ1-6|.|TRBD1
CASSADRENSPLHF
TGTGCCAGCAGTGCGGACAGGGAGAATTCACCCCTCCACTTT
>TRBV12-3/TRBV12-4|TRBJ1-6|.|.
CASQGEATSPLHF
TGTGCCAGCCAGGGAGAGGCGACTTCACCCCTCCACTTT
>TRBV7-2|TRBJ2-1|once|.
CASTRSPRNEQFF
TGTGCCAGCACCCGCAGCCCTCGGAATGAGCAGTTCTTC
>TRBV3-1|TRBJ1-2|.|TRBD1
CATLTGTYGYTF
TGTGCCACTCTGACAGGGACCTATGGCTACACCTTC
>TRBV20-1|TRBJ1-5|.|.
CSADDSYSNQPQHF
TGCAGTGCTGACGACAGTTATAGCAATCAGCCCCAGCATTTT
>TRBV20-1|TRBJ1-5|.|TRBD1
CSARFPRGHGNQPQHF
TGCAGTGCTAGATTTCCCAGGGGGCACGGCAATCAGCCCCAGCATTTT
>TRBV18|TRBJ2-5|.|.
CASSPSYSRQETQYF
TGTGCCAGCTCACCATCCTACTCCCGCCAAGAGACCCAGTACTTC
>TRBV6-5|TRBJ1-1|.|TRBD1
CASRLRGQALIRTEAFF
TGTGCCAGCAGACTACGCGGACAGGCCTTGATTAGAACTGAAGCTTTCTTT
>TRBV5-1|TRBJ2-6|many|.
CASSLESSGANVLTF
TGCGCCAGCAGCTTAGAGAGCTCTGGGGCCAACGTCCTGACTTTC
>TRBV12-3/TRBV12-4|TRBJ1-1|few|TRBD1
CASSPGGTEAFF
TGTGCCAGCAGCCCAGGGGGCACTGAAGCTTTCTTT
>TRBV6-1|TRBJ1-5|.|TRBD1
CASMTGGNQPQHF
TGTGCCAGCATGACAGGGGGTAATCAGCCCCAGCATTTT